This T cell receptor beta chain comes out of a study of T cells in pancreatic ductal adenocarcinoma. Whole-study findings and limits: Tumor and blood clonality did not differ significantly, about 0.112 versus 0.072. The resected pancreatic cancer cohort was biased toward the minority with early-stage disease.

On this clone: Its antigen is undetermined.

This table comes from immunoSEQ multiplex PCR, and its TCRdb copy is limited to in-frame clones, with some not included. The sample records just under 5,000 clones, roughly 88% being singletons. Surgery without prior neoadjuvant therapy was the treatment of the selected pancreatic ductal adenocarcinoma patients. The TCR sequence derives from a human donor with pancreatic ductal adenocarcinoma. Material: pancreatic tumor tissue.

The CDR3 DNA is TGCGCCAGCAGCTTGCCATCGGACATACCAAAACTGTTTTTT. This sequence encodes CASSLPSDIPKLFF. The chain combines TRBV5-1 with TRBJ1-4; TRBD1 is a possible D gene (5 bases). The CDR3 spans 14 residues. V dropped 1 base and J dropped 10 bases, with 14 bases sitting between them. CDR1 and CDR2 (germline): SGHRS, YFSETQ.